A selection of T cell receptor beta chains follows, all from one sample in a study of cytomegalovirus exposure and HLA in healthy donors. The assay was immunoSEQ multiplex PCR, and TCRdb's table has in-frame clones only and misses some. This table holds 150,000 to 200,000 clones, around 80% found once. Source material: PBMCs. The origin of the receptors is a woman aged 40 to 50 in good health and CMV-seropositive. CDR3s include the opening cysteine and the closing phenylalanine or tryptophan. D genes are given only for firm matches. The listing skips clone size in some rows; elsewhere it reads once, few, many or a size class.

d_call | j_call | v_call | clone_size | cdr3_aa | cdr3_nt
. | TRBJ1-1 | TRBV9 | . | CASSRGQNTEAFF | TGTGCCAGCAGCCGGGGACAGAACACTGAAGCTTTCTTT
TRBD2 | TRBJ2-3 | TRBV6-6 | . | CASSYTTSGAPDTQYF | TGTGCCAGCAGTTACACGACTAGCGGAGCCCCAGATACGCAGTATTTT
. | TRBJ1-2 | TRBV19 | once | CASSIAGGPTTF | TGTGCCAGTAGTATAGCGGGTGGCCCAACCACCTTC
TRBD1 | TRBJ2-7 | TRBV19 | . | CASSVGQGFEQYF | TGTGCCAGTAGTGTGGGACAGGGGTTCGAGCAGTACTTC
. | TRBJ2-1 | TRBV9 | . | CASSVALRESSYNEQFF | TGTGCCAGCAGCGTAGCTCTGCGCGAGAGCTCCTACAATGAGCAGTTCTTC
. | TRBJ1-4 | TRBV28 | few | CASSFPHSQTWKGDEKLFF | TGTGCCAGCAGCTTCCCCCACTCCCAAACTTGGAAGGGAGATGAAAAACTGTTTTTT
. | TRBJ1-1 | TRBV6-5 | . | CASNPRGGTTEAFF | TGTGCCAGCAACCCGCGGGGGGGGACCACTGAAGCTTTCTTT
. | TRBJ2-1 | TRBV27 | . | CASRSLTAASMSYNEQFF | TGTGCCAGCAGGTCATTAACAGCCGCTAGCATGTCCTACAATGAGCAGTTCTTC
. | TRBJ2-3 | TRBV19 | few | CASSTGGTDTQYF | TGTGCCAGTAGTACGGGGGGCACAGATACGCAGTATTTT
. | TRBJ2-4 | TRBV30 | . | CAWSPDRNIQYF | TGTGCCTGGAGCCCCGACAGAAACATTCAGTACTTC
TRBD1 | TRBJ2-7 | TRBV6-5 | . | CASRAGQGSSYEQYF | TGTGCCAGCAGGGCCGGACAGGGAAGCTCCTACGAGCAGTACTTC
TRBD1 | TRBJ1-4 | TRBV2 | once | CASGQGNEKLFF | TGTGCCAGTGGACAGGGTAATGAAAAACTGTTTTTT
. | TRBJ2-7 | TRBV2 | once | CASSEQGGEQYF | TGTGCCAGCAGTGAACAGGGCGGCGAGCAGTACTTC
TRBD1 | TRBJ2-3 | TRBV2 | . | CASSEVPRDRETDTQYF | TGTGCCAGCAGCGAAGTCCCCCGGGACAGGGAAACAGATACGCAGTATTTT
. | TRBJ1-1 | TRBV28 | . | CASSLPGRDTEAFF | TGTGCCAGCAGTTTGCCAGGGAGGGACACTGAAGCTTTCTTT
. | TRBJ2-1 | TRBV27 | . | CASSHQGPGEQFF | TGTGCCAGCAGTCACCAGGGGCCCGGGGAGCAGTTCTTC
. | TRBJ2-5 | TRBV5-6 | few | CASSDSTAQTYQETQYF | TGTGCCAGCAGCGACTCGACGGCCCAAACGTACCAAGAGACCCAGTACTTC
TRBD2 | TRBJ2-1 | TRBV11-3 | . | CASSLALAGPYNEQFF | TGTGCCAGCAGCTTAGCACTAGCGGGGCCCTACAATGAGCAGTTCTTC
TRBD1 | TRBJ2-7 | TRBV11-2 | once | CASSSGQGIHEQYF | TGTGCCAGCAGCTCGGGACAGGGGATCCACGAGCAGTACTTC
TRBD1 | TRBJ1-4 | TRBV7-6 | . | CASSYLRILSDRDQIF | TGTGCCAGCAGCTACCTTAGGATTCTGTCGGACAGGGATCAAATTTTT
. | TRBJ2-5 | TRBV5-6 | few | CASSLWGPPETQYF | TGTGCCAGCAGCTTGTGGGGGCCTCCTGAGACCCAGTACTTC
. | TRBJ2-2 | TRBV18 | . | CASSPANMAGSRTGELFF | TGTGCCAGCTCACCAGCGAATATGGCAGGGTCGCGCACCGGGGAGCTGTTTTTT
TRBD1 | TRBJ2-5 | TRBV6-1 | . | CASRTGGWETQYF | TGTGCCAGCCGGACAGGGGGATGGGAGACCCAGTACTTC
TRBD1 | TRBJ1-5 | TRBV7-8 | . | CASCLTGGNQPQHF | TGTGCCAGCTGCTTGACAGGGGGCAATCAGCCCCAGCATTTT
. | TRBJ2-1 | TRBV6-6 | . | CASSSDWQGQFF | TGTGCCAGCAGCTCCGACTGGCAGGGGCAGTTCTTC
. | TRBJ1-2 | TRBV28 | . | CASSLAARLGYTF | TGTGCCAGCAGTTTGGCGGCTCGGCTTGGCTACACCTTC
. | TRBJ1-1 | TRBV7-2 | . | CASSLETMNTEAFF | TGTGCCAGCAGCTTAGAAACAATGAACACTGAAGCTTTCTTT
TRBD1 | TRBJ2-4 | TRBV2 | . | CASSIQGALNIQYF | TGTGCCAGCAGTATACAGGGGGCGTTGAACATTCAGTACTTC
. | TRBJ1-2 | TRBV13 | . | CASSPKGWGNYGYTF | TGTGCCAGCAGCCCTAAAGGGTGGGGCAACTATGGCTACACCTTC
. | TRBJ2-1 | TRBV7-3 | . | CASSLTWESKEQFF | TGTGCCAGCAGCTTAACGTGGGAGTCGAAGGAGCAGTTCTTC
TRBD1 | TRBJ2-7 | TRBV6-1 | . | CASSAGQGTYEQYF | TGTGCCAGCAGTGCAGGACAGGGGACCTACGAGCAGTACTTC